The TCR beta chain under discussion was sequenced for a study of blood T cells in healthy people across ages. Through a sample-barcoded 5' primer and a J-beta primer mix, a second PCR was run for about 7 to 12 cycles. One entry per CDR3 protein results from TCRdb running MiXCR on the 5' RACE reads. The data show roughly 1,300,000 distinct CDR3 sequences, approximately 63% seen once. Trimming removed 2 bases from V and 3 bases from J, with 14 bases in between. This CDR3 has 16 residues. Germline CDR1 reads MNHNS; CDR2 reads SASEGT. The genes are TRBV6-1 and TRBJ2-1; the D gene could be TRBD1 or TRBD2 (5 bases each). This receptor was obtained from a man between 18 and 29 years old in good health. The sequencing input was blood. DNA of the CDR3: TGTGCCAGCAGTGAACTCCGGGGCGGCAACTACAATGAGCAGTTCTTC. The encoded protein is CASSELRGGNYNEQFF.